These 26 T cell receptor beta chains share one sample of origin, sequenced in a study of T cells in Graves' hyperthyroidism and ophthalmopathy. TCR beta CDR3 regions were amplified from RNA. Researchers ran a first-round RT-PCR on the TCR CDR3 using the HTBI primer set. Using its own MiXCR run on the multiplex PCR reads, TCRdb lists one record per CDR3 protein. The sample holds around 610,000 distinct CDR3 sequences, about 15% seen once. Sequenced material: blood. The source of these receptors is a middle-aged woman with Graves' ophthalmopathy.

This clonotype showed up just a few times. This chain joins TRBV10-3 and TRBJ2-2; TRBD2 agrees at 7 bases. Looked up from germline, CDR1 is ENHRY and CDR2 is SYGVKD. The CDR3 runs 14 residues. Trimming at V came to 2 bases and at J to 5 bases, leaving 2 bases not matched to a gene. CDR3: CAISEVLATGELFF. The CDR3 coding sequence is TGTGCCATCAGTGAGGTACTAGCGACCGGGGAGCTGTTTTTT.

This clonotype was found many times. The gene calls are TRBV6-2 or TRBV6-3 and TRBJ2-2, with D unclear. This CDR3 has 13 amino acids. V was trimmed by 5 bases and J by 3 bases, leaving 7 bases between them. The germline gives CDR1 MNHEY, CDR2 SVGEGT. This chain's CDR3 is CASSHPDTGELFF. The CDR3 DNA reads TGTGCCAGCAGTCACCCGGACACCGGGGAGCTGTTTTTT.

In its sample, this clonotype was seen a few times. V and J are TRBV7-2 and TRBJ1-2, with 10 nucleotides matching TRBD1. Germline trimming cut 5 bases from V and 6 bases from J; bases unmatched to any gene: 6. CDR1 is SGHTA, CDR2 FQGNSA, per germline. This CDR3 comprises 14 residues. The CDR3 DNA sequence: TGTGCCAGCAGCATGGACAGGGGGACGGATGGCTACACCTTC. Translating it yields CASSMDRGTDGYTF.

This clonotype was found many times. The junction departs from the called germline gene at one end, perhaps through a read error. The gene calls are TRBV30 and TRBJ1-2, with 9 bases aligning to TRBD1. The CDR3 is made up of 12 amino acids. CDR1 is GTSNPN, CDR2 SVGIG, per germline (reference sequence). CDR3 in DNA: TGTGCATGGACAGGGGATGACTATGGCTACACCTTC. Translation gives CAWTGDDYGYTF.

This clonotype was detected only a few times. The chain uses TRBV20-1 and TRBJ2-2, with TRBD2 identical over 10 bases. V lost 2 bases and J lost 7; bases outside the gene matches: 7. The CDR3 length is 15 residues. CDR1 is DFQATT, CDR2 SNEGSKA, per germline (reference sequence). CDR3 bases: TGCAGTGCTAGACCTAGCGGGAGAAGGATCGGGGAGCTGTTTTTT. This sequence encodes CSARPSGRRIGELFF.

Many counts were recorded for this clonotype. V is TRBV12-3 or TRBV12-4 and J is TRBJ1-1; 8 bases are a match to TRBD1. Losses at the gene ends were 6 bases for V and 5 bases for J; bases not matched to a gene: 5. The CDR3 has 13 amino acids. DNA of the CDR3: TGTGCCAGCAGGACAGGGGTTTGGACTGAAGCTTTCTTT. It yields the protein CASRTGVWTEAFF.

This clonotype occurred many times. The chain recombines TRBV27 with TRBJ2-7; 7 positions match TRBD1. CDR1 and CDR2 from the germline V gene are MNHEY and SMNVEV (reference sequence). J lost 2 bases, V lost 5 bases, and 6 bases had no gene match. The length of the CDR3 is 14 residues. Here the CDR3 reads CASSARDRTYEQYF. CDR3 bases: TGTGCCAGCAGTGCCCGGGACAGAACCTACGAGCAGTACTTC.

The chain recombines TRBV15 with TRBJ2-7, with a tentative D call TRBD1 (6 bases). V shed 5 bases and J shed 7 bases, with 15 bases lying between them. The CDR3 contains 13 residues. CDR1 is LNHNV, CDR2 YYDKDF, per germline (reference sequence). The CDR3 spells CATSPLAGEEQYF. CDR3 sequence (DNA): TGTGCCACCAGCCCCCTTGCAGGGGAAGAGCAGTACTTC.

In DNA form, the CDR3 reads TGTGCCAGCTCACCGACTCCCGGGACAGACTACGAGCAGTACTTC. Protein product: CASSPTPGTDYEQYF. The rearrangement uses TRBV18 and TRBJ2-7; TRBD1 agrees at 7 bases. The V gene's germline CDR1 is KGHSH and CDR2 LQKENI. The CDR3 is 15 residues long. Trimming took 3 bases from V and 3 from J; bases not matched to a gene: 8.

This clonotype appeared many times. This chain uses TRBV28 with TRBJ2-5; weak D call: TRBD1 (6 bases). The CDR3 length is 16 residues. V lost 2 bases to trimming and J lost 1 base, with 14 bases between them. Germline-derived CDR1 and CDR2 are MDHEN and SYDVKM. This CDR3 is CASSLGATGFQETQYF. CDR3 DNA: TGTGCCAGCAGTTTAGGGGCCACAGGGTTCCAAGAGACCCAGTACTTC.

The V gene is TRBV6-1, the J gene TRBJ1-2; D remains unclear. Trimming took off 6 bases at V and 8 bases at J, with 16 bases between the two ends. CDR1 is MNHNS, CDR2 SASEGT, per germline. The CDR3 has 13 residues. The CDR3 region is CASREAIGRGYTF. The CDR3 DNA sequence: TGTGCCAGCAGGGAGGCTATAGGACGAGGCTACACCTTC.

This clonotype has at least ten counts. At one end the junction does not follow the germline gene, possibly because of a read error. The chain is built from TRBV28 and TRBJ2-7; 8 bases match TRBD2. The CDR3 loop spans 15 amino acids. Germline assignment: CDR1 MDHEN and CDR2 SYDVKM. The chain's CDR3 is CASSLRGLVSSEQYF. The CDR3 nucleotides are TGTGCCAGCAGTTTACGGGGACTAGTCTCCTCCGAGCAGTACTTC. The whole variable domain, filled in from reference TRBV28 and TRBJ2-7, reads DVKVTQSSRYLVKRTGEKVFLECVQDMDHENMFWYRQDPGLGLRLIYFSYDVKMKEKGDIPEGYSVSREKKERFSLILESASTNQTSMYLCASSLRGLVSSEQYFGPGTRLTVT.

This clonotype has a count of ten or more. CDR3 DNA sequence: TGCAGTGCTCCGCAGTTTAACTATGGCTACACCTTC. Its translation: CSAPQFNYGYTF. The chain employs TRBV20-1 and TRBJ1-2; D is undetermined. This CDR3 region has 12 residues. Germline values: CDR1 DFQATT, CDR2 SNEGSKA (reference sequence). V was clipped by 5 bases and J by 1 base, with 8 bases between them.

At least ten counts were recorded for this clonotype. The chain couples TRBV19 to TRBJ2-1; TRBD1 matches at 9 bases. The germline gives CDR1 LNHDA, CDR2 SQIVND (reference sequence). V shed 6 bases, J shed 12 bases, and the junction held 15 bases outside the gene matches. The CDR3 covers 15 residues. Written as DNA, the CDR3 is TGTGCCAGTAGGAGCCTCCCGGGACAGGGTACGGGGCAGTTCTTC. It translates to CASRSLPGQGTGQFF.

The chain couples TRBV6-1 to TRBJ1-2; 7 bases match TRBD1. Trimming at V came to 8 bases and at J to 0 bases, leaving 12 bases not matched to a gene. The CDR3 sequence is 16 residues long. Germline loops: CDR1 MNHNS, CDR2 SASEGT. CDR3 coding DNA: TGTGCCAGCCGAGGGGGCAGGGGAGAAACTAACTATGGCTACACCTTC. Encoded protein: CASRGGRGETNYGYTF.

Ten or more counts support this clonotype. The CDR3 DNA follows: TGTGCCAGCAGTTTAGCCGGGGGGACTAGCGGGAGAGGAGAGACCCAGTACTTC. It specifies CASSLAGGTSGRGETQYF. The chain is built from TRBV12-3 or TRBV12-4 and TRBJ2-5, with 14 bases that match TRBD2. V lost 0 bases to trimming and J lost 4 bases; unmatched junction nucleotides: 7. The CDR3 runs to 18 residues.

As regards this clonotype: Because it lacks the conserved phenylalanine or tryptophan at the end, this CDR3 is likely a read error. The genes are TRBV11-3 and TRBJ2-1; 10 bases match TRBD2. Trimming took 7 bases from V and 9 from J; bases not matched to a gene: 6. The CDR3 loop spans 13 amino acids. CDR1 and CDR2 from the germline V gene are SGHNT and YENEEA. The CDR3 DNA follows: TGTGCCAGCAAAGCGGGAGGGTCCCGTGAGCAGTTCCTC. Its protein product is CASKAGGSREQFL.

The genes are TRBV4-1 and TRBJ1-5; TRBD1 might be the D (5 bases). V lost 0 bases, J lost 1 base, and 28 bases lay in between. CDR3 size: 22 residues. Germline V gene lookup returns CDR1 MGHRA and CDR2 YSYEKL. CDR3 nucleotides: TGCGCCAGCAGCCAAGAAACCACACCCAGTACTTGGGGGTTTAGGAGCAATCAGCCCCAGCATTTT. Its protein is CASSQETTPSTWGFRSNQPQHF.

The table lists this clonotype with many counts. This rearrangement joins TRBV2 to TRBJ2-4, with D hard to call. Germline CDR1 is SNHLY and CDR2 is FYNNEI. The CDR3 has 12 amino acids. V was trimmed by 6 bases and J by 8 bases, leaving 11 bases between them. DNA for the CDR3: TGTGCCAGCAGAAGGTTTTTCGACATTCAGTACTTC. It specifies CASRRFFDIQYF.

This clonotype appeared many times. The V call is TRBV6-1, the J call TRBJ1-2; no clear D. V was clipped by 6 bases and J by 1 base, with 6 bases between them. This CDR3 contains 12 residues. Looked up from germline, CDR1 is MNHNS and CDR2 is SASEGT. The CDR3 spells CASSQSNYGYTF. For the CDR3, the DNA is TGTGCCAGCAGCCAAAGTAACTATGGCTACACCTTC.

Turning to this clonotype: A read error may explain this, as a much larger clone is one base away. This chain connects TRBV7-9 to TRBJ1-2; D call uncertain. This CDR3 comprises 11 residues. CDR1 and CDR2 (germline): SEHNR, FQNEAQ (reference sequence). The chain's CDR3 is CASNLGGDYTF. CDR3 in DNA: TGTGCCAGCAACTTAGGAGGTGACTACACCTTC.

This clonotype was observed at least ten times. This chain joins TRBV6-1 and TRBJ2-7; 12 bases map to TRBD2. The germline gives CDR1 MNHNS, CDR2 SASEGT. Trimming at V came to 7 bases and at J to 7 bases, leaving 5 bases not matched to a gene. The CDR3 is 13 amino acids. The CDR3 sequence is CASTDGLAGEQYF. CDR3 bases: TGTGCCAGCACCGACGGACTAGCGGGAGAGCAGTACTTC.

This clonotype has ten or more counts. CDR3 coding DNA: TGTGCCAGCAGGAAATTGGTAACGACCGGGGAGCTGTTTTTT. It is translated as CASRKLVTTGELFF. The chain employs TRBV12-3 or TRBV12-4 and TRBJ2-2, with unresolved D. The CDR3 loop spans 14 amino acids. Trimming removed 6 bases from V and 5 bases from J, with 13 bases in between.

This clonotype was seen at least ten times. The V gene is TRBV2, the J gene TRBJ2-2, with D unresolved. Trimming cost V 4 bases and J 0 bases, with 9 bases left between them. Germline V CDR1 and CDR2: SNHLY, FYNNEI. CDR3 length: 15 residues. The CDR3 nucleotides are TGTGCCAGCAGTGGCACAGAGCCGAACACCGGGGAGCTGTTTTTT. Translating it yields CASSGTEPNTGELFF.

This clonotype was seen only a few times. The chain carries TRBV19 and TRBJ2-2; D is unclear. The V gene's germline CDR1 is LNHDA and CDR2 SQIVND (reference sequence). This CDR3 is 9 amino acids long. V was shortened by 7 bases and J by 6 bases, with 0 bases between the two germline ends. The CDR3 DNA reads TGTGCCAGTACCGGGGAGCTGTTTTTT. Amino acids: CASTGELFF.

Ten or more counts support this clonotype. The V and J genes are TRBV28 and TRBJ1-2; a possible D gene is TRBD1 (6 bases). This CDR3 region has 15 residues. V lost 4 bases and J 4 bases, leaving 16 bases between the germline ends. Germline assignment: CDR1 MDHEN and CDR2 SYDVKM. The CDR3 spells CASSSPGHASYGYTF. CDR3 nucleotides: TGTGCCAGCAGTTCACCGGGACATGCATCCTATGGCTACACCTTC.